This passage covers 26 T cell receptor beta chains from one sample sequenced in a study of cytomegalovirus exposure and HLA in healthy donors. PCR employed 60 Vbeta and 13 Jbeta primers. The table came from immunoSEQ multiplex PCR; TCRdb's copy has only in-frame clones and leaves some out. The sample records 200,000 to 250,000 clones, just under 70% being singletons. What was sequenced was PBMCs. These receptors all come from a man aged 35-49 years in good health and CMV-seropositive.

The CDR3 spells CASSIEPLAKNIQYF. CDR3 sequence (DNA): TGTGCCAGCAGTATCGAGCCTCTAGCCAAAAACATTCAGTACTTC. The chain carries TRBV2 and TRBJ2-4; D call uncertain. Trimming removed 5 bases at V and 0 bases at J, with 11 bases between. The CDR3 is made up of 15 amino acids. Germline lookup yields CDR1 SNHLY and CDR2 FYNNEI.

The V call is TRBV27, the J call TRBJ1-1; 7 nucleotides agree with TRBD1. Germline V CDR1 and CDR2: MNHEY, SMNVEV (reference sequence). The junction had 10 bases not matched to a gene; V was cut back by 10 bases and J by 5 bases. The CDR3 extends over 13 amino acids. The CDR3 bases are TGTGCCAAAACGACAGGGACTGTGACTGAAGCTTTCTTT. Translation gives CAKTTGTVTEAFF.

This chain uses TRBV10-2 with TRBJ2-5, with 8 bases lining up with TRBD1. V was clipped by 0 bases and J by 5 bases; unmatched bases: 8. CDR3 length: 16 residues. Per germline, CDR1 WSHSY and CDR2 SAAADI. The CDR3 sequence is CASSESMGGQVETQYF. In nucleotides, the CDR3 is TGCGCCAGCAGTGAGTCGATGGGGGGACAGGTGGAGACCCAGTACTTC.

V is TRBV2 and J is TRBJ1-1; 7 bases fit TRBD1. CDR1 is SNHLY, CDR2 FYNNEI, per germline. The CDR3 length is 14 residues. V gave up 7 bases and J gave up 3 bases; unmatched junction bases: 8. The DNA for the CDR3 is TGTGCCAGCAAGAGGGCTACAGGGGACACTGAAGCTTTCTTT. Its protein is CASKRATGDTEAFF.

V and J are TRBV7-2 and TRBJ2-3; TRBD2 matches at 8 bases. The CDR3 runs to 15 residues. The junction had 8 bases not matched to a gene; V was cut back by 4 bases and J by 5 bases. CDR1 and CDR2 from the germline V gene are SGHTA and FQGNSA. CDR3 loop: CASSSAGGMGDTQYF. Here the CDR3 DNA reads TGTGCCAGCAGCTCCGCGGGGGGAATGGGAGATACGCAGTATTTT.

Turning to this clone: Different DNA sequences within this sample yield the same CDR3. The chain combines TRBV2 with TRBJ2-7, with TRBD1 matching 8 bases. This CDR3 has 14 amino acids. Germline lookup yields CDR1 SNHLY and CDR2 FYNNEI. Trimming cost V 3 bases and J 3 bases; bases outside gene matches: 4. The CDR3 spells CASSEAGGGYEQYF. The CDR3 nucleotides read TGTGCCAGCAGTGAGGCAGGGGGCGGCTACGAGCAGTACTTC.

Comments on this clone: It is likely a read error, because the conserved phenylalanine at the end of the CDR3 is missing. V is TRBV4-1 and J is TRBJ1-6; D is unresolved. Germline CDR1 reads MGHRA; CDR2 reads YSYEKL. The length of the CDR3 is 14 residues. The V end was cut by 4 bases, the J end by 7 bases, with 11 bases between. CDR3 amino acids: CASSPPLDNSPLHL. Written as DNA, the CDR3 is TGCGCCAGCAGCCCCCCCTTGGACAATTCACCCCTCCACCTT.

The CDR3 sequence: CSVEVGQGGDEQFF. Here the CDR3 DNA reads TGCAGCGTTGAAGTGGGACAGGGTGGCGATGAGCAGTTCTTC. J is TRBJ2-1 and V is TRBV29-1, with 9 positions matching TRBD1. Germline loops: CDR1 SQVTM, CDR2 ANQGSEA. Unmatched junction bases numbered 6, after V lost 1 base and J lost 8 bases. The CDR3 loop spans 14 amino acids.

The chain links TRBV6-1 to TRBJ2-5; TRBD1 matches at 10 bases. The CDR3 loop spans 13 amino acids. The V and J ends lost 6 bases and 4 bases, in that order; junction bases with no gene match: 2. Germline V CDR1 and CDR2: MNHNS, SASEGT. CDR3 bases: TGTGCCAGCAGGGACAGGGGGGGAGAGACCCAGTACTTC. Its translation: CASRDRGGETQYF.

This chain links TRBV5-4 with TRBJ2-7; unclear D gene. Germline assignment: CDR1 SGHNT and CDR2 YYREEE (reference sequence). With 2 bases removed from V and 5 bases from J, the gap between germline ends came to 14 bases. The CDR3 is 14 amino acids. CDR3 nucleotides: TGTGCCAGCAGCTTAGGCAGGCCTATGGACGAGCAGTACTTC. Its protein product is CASSLGRPMDEQYF. Drawing the rest from reference TRBV5-4 and TRBJ2-7, the complete variable domain is ETGVTQSPTHLIKTRGQQVTLRCSSQSGHNTVSWYQQALGQGPQFIFQYYREEENGRGNFPPRFSGLQFPNYSSELNVNALELDDSALYLCASSLGRPMDEQYFGPGTRLTVT.

This clone was observed a handful of times. V is TRBV6-6 and J is TRBJ1-6, with D unresolved. This CDR3 spans 14 amino acids. CDR1 and CDR2 from the germline V gene are MNHNY and SVGAGI (reference sequence). V lost 2 bases, J lost 11 bases, and 13 bases lay in between. CDR3: CASSYGPSVAPLHF. CDR3 nucleotides: TGTGCCAGCAGTTACGGCCCTTCAGTTGCACCCCTCCACTTT.

This clone was seen a single time. This chain joins TRBV28 and TRBJ1-5; D not certain. The germline V gene encodes CDR1 MDHEN and CDR2 SYDVKM. The V gene lost 1 base and the J gene lost 1 base, with 17 bases spanning the gap. CDR3 size: 18 residues. The CDR3 coding sequence is TGTGCCAGCAGTTTATTCGTCCGGAGGAGGGAAAGCAATCAGCCCCAGCATTTT. It yields the protein CASSLFVRRRESNQPQHF.

This chain links TRBV7-3 with TRBJ1-2; TRBD1 is a possible D gene (5 bases). Germline V gene sequence: CDR1 SGHTA, CDR2 FQGTGA. Trimming left V 5 bases short and J 4 bases short, with 17 bases between. The CDR3 loop spans 15 amino acids. Here the CDR3 reads CASSPGTGVSYGYTF. The CDR3 DNA reads as TGTGCCAGCAGCCCAGGGACGGGAGTTTCCTATGGCTACACCTTC.

The chain uses TRBV7-2 and TRBJ2-7; no reliable D call. This CDR3 contains 13 residues. Germline CDR1 reads SGHTA; CDR2 reads FQGNSA. Trimming cost V 1 base and J 3 bases, with 7 bases left between them. The CDR3 DNA sequence: TGTGCCAGCAGCTTAGATCACAACTACGAGCAGTACTTC. It yields the protein CASSLDHNYEQYF.

This clone was observed a few times. As DNA, the CDR3 is TGTGCCAGCAGCTCCGGGACTAGCGGGGGGGCCGGCACAGATACGCAGTATTTT. Translating it yields CASSSGTSGGAGTDTQYF. The V call is TRBV5-4, the J call TRBJ2-3; 16 nucleotides align to TRBD2. This CDR3 spans 18 amino acids. Germline loops: CDR1 SGHNT, CDR2 YYREEE (reference sequence). V shed 3 bases and J 1 base; nucleotides not matched to a gene: 5.

This clone appeared a few times. The chain links TRBV19 to TRBJ2-1; possibly TRBD2 for D (6 bases). The length of the CDR3 is 14 residues. V was pared by 4 bases and J by 5 bases, with 12 bases between. Germline V CDR1 and CDR2: LNHDA, SQIVND (reference sequence). The CDR3 is CASSSPGLDNEQFF. CDR3 in DNA: TGTGCCAGTAGTAGTCCGGGACTGGACAATGAGCAGTTCTTC.

This clone was picked up a small number of times. The rearrangement uses TRBV5-1 and TRBJ2-5, with TRBD2 matching over 9 bases. V shed 1 base and J 4 bases; nucleotides not matched to a gene: 2. The germline CDR1 and CDR2 sequences are SGHRS and YFSETQ. The CDR3 sequence is 14 residues long. This CDR3 reads CASSLSGGRETQYF. The CDR3 bases are TGCGCCAGCAGCTTGAGCGGGGGGAGAGAGACCCAGTACTTC.

This chain connects TRBV5-6 to TRBJ1-6; TRBD1 matches 8 bases. Losses at the gene ends were 4 bases for V and 6 bases for J; bases not matched to a gene: 6. This CDR3 region has 15 residues. Germline loops: CDR1 SGHDT, CDR2 YYEEEE. CDR3: CASSKGQGSNSPLHF. Here the CDR3 DNA reads TGTGCCAGCAGCAAAGGACAGGGAAGTAATTCACCCCTCCACTTT.

V gene TRBV5-4 combines with J gene TRBJ2-7, with D possibly being TRBD2 (5 bases). Germline CDR1 SGHNT, CDR2 YYREEE (reference sequence). This CDR3 comprises 13 residues. V was shortened by 4 bases and J by 6 bases, with 14 bases between the two germline ends. CDR3 bases: TGTGCCAGCAGCCGGGATTACGGGTCCGAGCAGTACTTC. Residues: CASSRDYGSEQYF.

This chain connects TRBV28 to TRBJ1-1; D not certain. This CDR3 spans 13 amino acids. Germline CDR1 reads MDHEN; CDR2 reads SYDVKM. V was clipped by 3 bases and J by 1 base, with 6 bases between them. CDR3 sequence (DNA): TGTGCCAGCAGTTTCGGGTCGAACACTGAAGCTTTCTTT. It translates to CASSFGSNTEAFF.

This chain connects TRBV7-2 to TRBJ2-5; 7 bases are shared with TRBD2. This CDR3 spans 14 amino acids. J gave up 4 bases and V 7 bases, and 9 bases lay outside the gene matches. Germline V gene sequence: CDR1 SGHTA, CDR2 FQGNSA. The CDR3 DNA follows: TGTGCCAGCAAACCAGCGGGATGGGGAGAGACCCAGTACTTC. Encoded protein: CASKPAGWGETQYF.

The rearrangement joins TRBV6-1 to TRBJ1-3; TRBD1 agrees at 7 bases. The V gene's germline CDR1 is MNHNS and CDR2 SASEGT. J lost 8 bases, V lost 7 bases, and 2 bases had no gene match. This CDR3 spans 11 amino acids. The CDR3 bases are TGTGCCAGCAACAGGGGTGACACCATATATTTT. Translated, it gives CASNRGDTIYF.

The rearrangement uses TRBV19 and TRBJ2-5, with a possible D match to TRBD1 (6 bases). CDR3 length: 14 residues. Trimming took 8 bases from V and 1 from J, leaving 14 bases between them. Germline V CDR1 and CDR2: LNHDA, SQIVND (reference sequence). CDR3 sequence (DNA): TGTGCCAGTTCTCCACGGGACACCCAAGAGACCCAGTACTTC. Translation gives CASSPRDTQETQYF. Variable domain in full (rest from reference TRBV19 and TRBJ2-5): DGGITQSPKYLFRKEGQNVTLSCEQNLNHDAMYWYRQDPGQGLRLIYYSQIVNDFQKGDIAEGYSVSREKKESFPLTVTSAQKNPTAFYLCASSPRDTQETQYFGPGTRLLVL.

This chain joins TRBV13 and TRBJ1-1; D unresolved. Trimming shortened V by 3 bases and J by 1 base, and 9 bases separated the two germline ends. The germline V gene has CDR1 PRHDT and CDR2 FYEKMQ (reference sequence). The CDR3 length is 14 residues. CDR3 in amino acids: CASSLAGANTEAFF. CDR3 DNA: TGTGCCAGCAGCTTGGCGGGCGCGAACACTGAAGCTTTCTTT.

This chain uses TRBV9 with TRBJ1-1; unclear D gene. Germline V gives CDR1 SGDLS, CDR2 YYNGEE. This CDR3 spans 12 amino acids. Deletions cut 3 bases from V and 3 bases from J, with 6 bases between. The CDR3 loop is CASSGGDTEAFF. The CDR3 DNA reads as TGTGCCAGCAGCGGGGGAGACACTGAAGCTTTCTTT. The variable domain in full, with the rest retrieved from reference TRBV9 and TRBJ1-1, is DSGVTQTPKHLITATGQRVTLRCSPRSGDLSVYWYQQSLDQGLQFLIQYYNGEERAKGNILERFSAQQFPDLHSELNLSSLELGDSALYFCASSGGDTEAFFGQGTRLTVV.

The chain combines TRBV6-6 with TRBJ1-6; 7 bases fit TRBD1. The trim removed 6 bases at V and 10 bases at J, leaving 12 bases unmatched. CDR1 is MNHNY and CDR2 is SVGAGI in the germline V gene (reference sequence). The CDR3 spans 15 residues. This chain's CDR3 is CASSPTGTVNSPLHF. The CDR3 DNA reads as TGTGCCAGCAGCCCCACGGGGACAGTTAACTCACCCCTCCACTTT.